The source of this T cell receptor (beta chain) is a study of neurological immune-mediated disorders. Whole-study findings and limits: Falling below healthy controls, multiple sclerosis showed the least TCR clonal expansion, while HTLV-1-associated myelopathy showed the most. CDR3 amino acid sequences of expanded clones were not shared across subjects, a result suggesting private repertoires in all groups.

CDR1 DFQATT and CDR2 SNEGSKA come from the germline V gene (reference sequence). This CDR3 comprises 12 residues. Trimming removed 6 bases from V and 6 bases from J; junction bases left unmatched: 6. Every sequencing run gave over 170 million TCR-beta sequences, taken from 15-18 subjects. TCRdb reprocessed the 5' RACE reads via MiXCR and lists one record per CDR3 protein. Of 39,000 or so distinct CDR3 sequences in the sample, approximately 5.1% were seen once. In this sample, this clonotype turned up many times. Its antigen is currently unknown. Libraries from sorted cells each used roughly 1 million CD4+ or CD8+ T cells.

This rearrangement joins TRBV20-1 to TRBJ1-2; 8 nucleotides agree with TRBD1. This sequence was found in a man aged 18 to 35 in good health. Input material: CD4+ T cells from blood. The DNA of the CDR3 is TGCAGTGCCCCGGACAGGGACAATGGCTACACCTTC. Translation: CSAPDRDNGYTF.